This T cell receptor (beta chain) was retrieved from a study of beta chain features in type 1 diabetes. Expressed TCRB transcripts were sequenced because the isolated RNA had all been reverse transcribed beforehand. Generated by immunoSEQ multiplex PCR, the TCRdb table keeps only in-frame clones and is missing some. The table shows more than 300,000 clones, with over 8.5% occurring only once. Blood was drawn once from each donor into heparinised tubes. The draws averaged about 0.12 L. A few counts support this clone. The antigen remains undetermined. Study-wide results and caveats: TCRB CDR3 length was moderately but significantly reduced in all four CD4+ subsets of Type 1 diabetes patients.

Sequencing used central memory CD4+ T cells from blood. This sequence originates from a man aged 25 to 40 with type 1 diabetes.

The CDR3 DNA follows: TGCGCCAGCAGCTTGGATGGTGGAGATCAGCCCCAGCATTTT. It is translated as CASSLDGGDQPQHF. This chain links TRBV5-1 with TRBJ1-5; D is ambiguous. V was trimmed by 0 bases and J by 5 bases, leaving 9 bases between them. CDR1 is SGHRS, CDR2 YFSETQ, per germline. This CDR3 contains 14 residues. The full variable domain, completed using reference TRBV5-1 and TRBJ1-5, is KAGVTQTPRYLIKTRGQQVTLSCSPISGHRSVSWYQQTPGQGLQFLFEYFSETQRNKGNFPGRFSGRQFSNSRSEMNVSTLELGDSALYLCASSLDGGDQPQHFGDGTRLSIL.